Sequencing of this TCR beta chain was carried out in a study of T-cell reconstitution after alpha-beta-depleted transplantation in children (dated by TCRdb to between 2015 and 2016). About the full investigation: Using TCR repertoire profiling, the study followed T-cell immune reconstitution in a quantitative way in children after TCRalphabeta/CD19-depleted allogeneic hematopoietic cell transplantation.

Results the study describes overall, beyond this receptor: In some patients, the high TCRbeta diversity seen at day 60 was put down to recipient T cells and intrathymic progenitors that had survived conditioning. Over subsequent months, a decline in hyperexpanded clone frequencies was noted, and after one year, T-cell counts and TCRbeta diversity were mostly ascribed to newly produced T cells. About two months after transplant, the apparently early recovery of alphabetaT-cell counts reportedly depended on just several hundred clones that had expanded rapidly and came from non-depleted graft cells.

Only a few counts were recorded for this clonotype. Its antigen specificity is not known. No base-level quality is on record; no much larger clone is a single base apart. The sample's treatment or condition label, in plain terms: allogeneic hematopoietic cell transplantation with graft depleted of TCRalphabeta T cells and CD19 B cells. The transplant recipients were children given TCRalphabeta/CD19-depleted allogeneic hematopoietic cell grafts. The CDR3, from cysteine to phenylalanine, totals 13 residues. This entry keeps only the CDR3 DNA: 39 bases, framed from base 1. Trimmed from V: 7 bases; trimmed from J: 2 bases; junction bases lacking a gene match: 1. CDR1 and CDR2 are read off the germline V gene (reference sequence) as MNHEY and SMNVEV. Preparation of the library involved PCR. The sequencer listed for this sample is Illumina HiSeq 2500. TCR library preparation used molecular barcoding, with unique molecular identifiers applied to normalize quantification of the TCRbeta repertoire. TCRdb reprocessed the public reads (quality trimming at Q25 with fastp, clone calling with MiXCR) and kept in-frame beta chains. Each entry merges the rows of one CDR3 protein and shows their most common DNA and genes. This sample holds about 110,000 distinct CDR3 sequences; 5.5% to 7% were observed only once. The leading ten clones occupy more than 20% of the sample.

The TCR originated in a male patient under 10 years old who had a stem cell transplant for acute lymphoblastic leukemia, so the T cells may come from the graft donor. The specimen comprised PBMCs, mostly from graft donor cells, sampled 360 days after TCRalphabeta/CD19-depleted stem cell transplant. In this chain, TRBV27 is recombined with TRBJ2-7; 11 central nucleotides agree with TRBD1. The base sequence is TGTGCCAGCACGGGACAGGGGGCCTACGAGCAGTACTTC. Its translation is CASTGQGAYEQYF.